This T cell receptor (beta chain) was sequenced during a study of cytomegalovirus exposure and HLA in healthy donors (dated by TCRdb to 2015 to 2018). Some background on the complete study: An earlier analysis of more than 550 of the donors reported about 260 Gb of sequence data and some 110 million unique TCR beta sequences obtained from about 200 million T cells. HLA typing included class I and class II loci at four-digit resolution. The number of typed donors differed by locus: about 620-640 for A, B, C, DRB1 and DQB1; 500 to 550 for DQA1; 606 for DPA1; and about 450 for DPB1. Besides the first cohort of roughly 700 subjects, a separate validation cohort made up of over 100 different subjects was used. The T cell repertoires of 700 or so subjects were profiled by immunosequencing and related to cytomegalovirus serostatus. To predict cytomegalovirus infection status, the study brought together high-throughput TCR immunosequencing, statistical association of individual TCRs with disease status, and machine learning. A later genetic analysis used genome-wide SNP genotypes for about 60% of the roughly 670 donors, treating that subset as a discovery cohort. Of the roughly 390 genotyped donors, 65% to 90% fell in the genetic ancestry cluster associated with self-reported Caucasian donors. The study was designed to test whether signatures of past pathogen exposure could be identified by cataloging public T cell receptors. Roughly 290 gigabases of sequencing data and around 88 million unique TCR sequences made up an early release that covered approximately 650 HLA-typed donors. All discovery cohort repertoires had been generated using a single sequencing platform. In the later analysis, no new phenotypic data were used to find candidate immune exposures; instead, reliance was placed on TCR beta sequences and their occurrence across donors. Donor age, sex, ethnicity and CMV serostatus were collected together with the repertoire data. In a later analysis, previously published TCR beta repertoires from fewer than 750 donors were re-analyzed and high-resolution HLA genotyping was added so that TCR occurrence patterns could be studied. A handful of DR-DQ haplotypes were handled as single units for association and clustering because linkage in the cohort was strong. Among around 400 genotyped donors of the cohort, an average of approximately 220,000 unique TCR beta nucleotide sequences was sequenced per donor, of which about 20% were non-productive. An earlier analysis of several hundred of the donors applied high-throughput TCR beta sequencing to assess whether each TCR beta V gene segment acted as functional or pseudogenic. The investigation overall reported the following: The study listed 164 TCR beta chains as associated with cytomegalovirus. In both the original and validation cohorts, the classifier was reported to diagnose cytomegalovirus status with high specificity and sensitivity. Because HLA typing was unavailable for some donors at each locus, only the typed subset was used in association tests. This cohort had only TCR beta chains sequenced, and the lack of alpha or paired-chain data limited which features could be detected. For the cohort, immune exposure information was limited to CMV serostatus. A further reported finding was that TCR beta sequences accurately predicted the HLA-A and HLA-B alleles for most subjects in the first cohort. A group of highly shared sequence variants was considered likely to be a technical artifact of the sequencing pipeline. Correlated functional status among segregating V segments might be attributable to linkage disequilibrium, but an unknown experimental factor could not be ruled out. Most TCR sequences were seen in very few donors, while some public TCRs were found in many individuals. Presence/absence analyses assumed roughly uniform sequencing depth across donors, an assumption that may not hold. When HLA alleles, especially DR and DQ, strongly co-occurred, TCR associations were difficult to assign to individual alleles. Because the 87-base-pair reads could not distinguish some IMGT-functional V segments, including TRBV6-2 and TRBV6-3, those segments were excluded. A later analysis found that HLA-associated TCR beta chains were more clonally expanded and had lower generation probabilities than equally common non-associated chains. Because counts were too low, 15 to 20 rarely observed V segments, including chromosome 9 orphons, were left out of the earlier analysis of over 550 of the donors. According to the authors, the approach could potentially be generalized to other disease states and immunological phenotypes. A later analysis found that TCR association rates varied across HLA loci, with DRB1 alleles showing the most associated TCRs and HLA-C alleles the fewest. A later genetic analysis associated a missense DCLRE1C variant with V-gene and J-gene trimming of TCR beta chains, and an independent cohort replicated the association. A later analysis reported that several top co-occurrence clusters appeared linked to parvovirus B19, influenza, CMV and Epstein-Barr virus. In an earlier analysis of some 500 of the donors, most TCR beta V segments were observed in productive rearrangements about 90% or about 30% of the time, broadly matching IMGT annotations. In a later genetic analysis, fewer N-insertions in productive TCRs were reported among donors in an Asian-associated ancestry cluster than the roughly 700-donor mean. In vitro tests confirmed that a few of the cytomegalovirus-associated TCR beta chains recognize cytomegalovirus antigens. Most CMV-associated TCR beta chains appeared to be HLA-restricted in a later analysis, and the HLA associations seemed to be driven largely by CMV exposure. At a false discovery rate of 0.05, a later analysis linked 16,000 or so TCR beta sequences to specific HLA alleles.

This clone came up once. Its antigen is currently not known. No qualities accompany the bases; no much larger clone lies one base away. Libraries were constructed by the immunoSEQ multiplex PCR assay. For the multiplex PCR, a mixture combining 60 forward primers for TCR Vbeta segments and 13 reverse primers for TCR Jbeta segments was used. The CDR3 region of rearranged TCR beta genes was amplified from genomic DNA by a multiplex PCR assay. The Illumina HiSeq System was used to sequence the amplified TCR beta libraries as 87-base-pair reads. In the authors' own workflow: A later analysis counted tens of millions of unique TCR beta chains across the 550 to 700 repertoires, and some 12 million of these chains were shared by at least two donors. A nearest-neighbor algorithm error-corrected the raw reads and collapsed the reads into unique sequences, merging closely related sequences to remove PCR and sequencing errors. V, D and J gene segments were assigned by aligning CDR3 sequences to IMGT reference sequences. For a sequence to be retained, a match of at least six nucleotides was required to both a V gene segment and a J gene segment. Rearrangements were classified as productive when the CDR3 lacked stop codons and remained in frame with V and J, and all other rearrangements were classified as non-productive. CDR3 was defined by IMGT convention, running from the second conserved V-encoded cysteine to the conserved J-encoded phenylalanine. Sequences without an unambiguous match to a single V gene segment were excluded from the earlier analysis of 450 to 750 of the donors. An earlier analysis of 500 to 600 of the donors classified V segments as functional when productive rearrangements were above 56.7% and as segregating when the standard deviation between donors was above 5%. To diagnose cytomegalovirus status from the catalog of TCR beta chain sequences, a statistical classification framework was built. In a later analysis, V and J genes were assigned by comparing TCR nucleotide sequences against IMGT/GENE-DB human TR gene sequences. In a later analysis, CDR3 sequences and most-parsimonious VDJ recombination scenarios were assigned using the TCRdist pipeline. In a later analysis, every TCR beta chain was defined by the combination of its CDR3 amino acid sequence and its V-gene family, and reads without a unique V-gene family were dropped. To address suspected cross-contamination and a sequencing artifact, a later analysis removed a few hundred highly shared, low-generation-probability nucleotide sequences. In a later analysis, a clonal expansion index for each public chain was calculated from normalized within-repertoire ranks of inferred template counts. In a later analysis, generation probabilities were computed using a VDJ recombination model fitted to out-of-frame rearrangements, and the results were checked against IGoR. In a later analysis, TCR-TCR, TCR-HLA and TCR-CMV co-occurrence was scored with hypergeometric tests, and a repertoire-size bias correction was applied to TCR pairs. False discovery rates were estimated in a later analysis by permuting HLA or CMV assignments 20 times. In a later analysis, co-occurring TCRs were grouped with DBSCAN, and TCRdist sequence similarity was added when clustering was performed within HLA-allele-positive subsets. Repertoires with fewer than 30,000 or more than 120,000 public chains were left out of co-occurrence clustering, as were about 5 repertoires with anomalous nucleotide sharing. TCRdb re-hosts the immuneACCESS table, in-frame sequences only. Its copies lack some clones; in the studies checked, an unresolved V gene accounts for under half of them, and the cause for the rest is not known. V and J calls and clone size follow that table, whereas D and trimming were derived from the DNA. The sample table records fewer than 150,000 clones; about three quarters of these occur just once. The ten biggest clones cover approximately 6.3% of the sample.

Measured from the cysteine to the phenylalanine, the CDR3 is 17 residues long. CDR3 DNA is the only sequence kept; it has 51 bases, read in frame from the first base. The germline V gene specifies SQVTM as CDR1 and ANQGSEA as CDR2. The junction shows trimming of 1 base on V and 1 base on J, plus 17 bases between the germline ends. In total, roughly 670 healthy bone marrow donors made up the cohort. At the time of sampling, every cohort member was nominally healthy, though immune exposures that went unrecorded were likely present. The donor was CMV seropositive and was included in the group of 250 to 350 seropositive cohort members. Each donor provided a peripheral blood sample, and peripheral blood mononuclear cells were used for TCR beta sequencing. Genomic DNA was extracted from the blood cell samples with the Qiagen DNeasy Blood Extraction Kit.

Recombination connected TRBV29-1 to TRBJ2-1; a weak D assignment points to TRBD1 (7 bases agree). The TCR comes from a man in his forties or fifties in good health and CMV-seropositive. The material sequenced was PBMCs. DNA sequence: TGCAGCGTTGAAGGCCTCGTACAGGGGAGGTCCTACAATGAGCAGTTCTTC. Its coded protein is CSVEGLVQGRSYNEQFF.